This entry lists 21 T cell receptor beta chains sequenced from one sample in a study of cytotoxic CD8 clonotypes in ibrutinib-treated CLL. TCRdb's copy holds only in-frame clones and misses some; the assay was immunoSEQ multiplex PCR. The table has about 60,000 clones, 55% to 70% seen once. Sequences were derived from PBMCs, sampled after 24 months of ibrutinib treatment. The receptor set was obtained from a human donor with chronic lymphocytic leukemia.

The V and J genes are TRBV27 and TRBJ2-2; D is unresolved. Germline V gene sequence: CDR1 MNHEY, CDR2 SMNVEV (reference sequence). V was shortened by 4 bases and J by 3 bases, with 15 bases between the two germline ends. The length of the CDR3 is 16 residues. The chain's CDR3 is CASSSPVKRDTGELFF. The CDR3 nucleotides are TGTGCCAGCAGTTCCCCAGTAAAACGGGACACCGGGGAGCTGTTTTTT.

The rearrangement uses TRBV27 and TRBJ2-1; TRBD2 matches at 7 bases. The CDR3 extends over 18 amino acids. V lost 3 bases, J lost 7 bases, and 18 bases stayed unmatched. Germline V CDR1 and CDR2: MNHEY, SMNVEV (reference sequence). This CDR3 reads CASSFQAGPNSFWNEQFF. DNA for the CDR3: TGTGCCAGCAGTTTCCAAGCGGGACCCAACTCGTTTTGGAATGAGCAGTTCTTC.

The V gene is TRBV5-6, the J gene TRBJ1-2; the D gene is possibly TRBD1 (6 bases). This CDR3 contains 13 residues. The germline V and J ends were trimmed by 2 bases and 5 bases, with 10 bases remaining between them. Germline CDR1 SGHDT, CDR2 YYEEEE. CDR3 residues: CASSFGQLYGYTF. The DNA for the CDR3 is TGTGCCAGCAGCTTTGGACAGCTTTATGGCTACACCTTC. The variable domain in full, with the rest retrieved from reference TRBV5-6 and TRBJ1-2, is DAGVTQSPTHLIKTRGQQVTLRCSPKSGHDTVSWYQQALGQGPQFIFQYYEEEERQRGNFPDRFSGHQFPNYSSELNVNALLLGDSALYLCASSFGQLYGYTFGSGTRLTVV.

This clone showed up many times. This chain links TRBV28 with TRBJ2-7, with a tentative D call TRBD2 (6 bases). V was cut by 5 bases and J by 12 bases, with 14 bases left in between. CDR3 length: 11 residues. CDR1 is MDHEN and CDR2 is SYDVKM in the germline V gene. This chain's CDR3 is CASSVGGPGYF. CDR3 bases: TGTGCCAGCAGTGTCGGGGGACCTGGGTACTTC.

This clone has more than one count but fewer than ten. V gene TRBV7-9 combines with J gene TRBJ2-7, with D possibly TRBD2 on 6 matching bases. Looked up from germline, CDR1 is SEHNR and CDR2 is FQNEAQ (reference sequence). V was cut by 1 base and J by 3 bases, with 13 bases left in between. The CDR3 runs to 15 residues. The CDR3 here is CASSLVGQGGYEQYV. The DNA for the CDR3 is TGTGCCAGCAGCTTAGTAGGGCAGGGAGGCTACGAGCAGTACGTC.

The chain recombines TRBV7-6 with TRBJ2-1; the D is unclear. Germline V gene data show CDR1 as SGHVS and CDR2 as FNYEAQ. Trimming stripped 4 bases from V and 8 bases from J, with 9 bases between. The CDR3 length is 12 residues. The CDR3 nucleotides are TGTGCCAGCAGCTCACTGGCTTATGAGCAGTTCTTC. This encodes CASSSLAYEQFF.

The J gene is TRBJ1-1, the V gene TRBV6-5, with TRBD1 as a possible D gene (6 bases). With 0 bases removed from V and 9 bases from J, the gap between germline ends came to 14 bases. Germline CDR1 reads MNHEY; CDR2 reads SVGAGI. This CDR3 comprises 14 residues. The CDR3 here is CASSYSLQGGKAFF. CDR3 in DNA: TGTGCCAGCAGTTACTCCTTACAGGGAGGGAAAGCTTTCTTT.

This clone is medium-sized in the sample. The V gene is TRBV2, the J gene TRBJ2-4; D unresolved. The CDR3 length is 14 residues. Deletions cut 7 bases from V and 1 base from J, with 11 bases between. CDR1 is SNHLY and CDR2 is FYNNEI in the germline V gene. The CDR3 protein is CASKGVGAKNIQYF. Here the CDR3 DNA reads TGTGCCAGCAAGGGTGTAGGGGCCAAAAACATTCAGTACTTC.

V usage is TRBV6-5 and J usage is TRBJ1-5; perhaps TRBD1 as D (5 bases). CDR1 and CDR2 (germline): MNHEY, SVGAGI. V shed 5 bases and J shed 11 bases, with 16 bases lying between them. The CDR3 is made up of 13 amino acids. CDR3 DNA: TGTGCCAGCAGTGAAACCCTCCGGGACTCCCAGCATTTT. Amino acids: CASSETLRDSQHF.

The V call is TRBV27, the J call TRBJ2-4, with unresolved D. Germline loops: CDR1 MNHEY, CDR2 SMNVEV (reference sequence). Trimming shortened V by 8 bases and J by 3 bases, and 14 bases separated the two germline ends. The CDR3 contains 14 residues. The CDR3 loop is CASCGGVDKNIQYF. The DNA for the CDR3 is TGTGCCAGCTGCGGTGGGGTGGACAAAAACATTCAGTACTTC.

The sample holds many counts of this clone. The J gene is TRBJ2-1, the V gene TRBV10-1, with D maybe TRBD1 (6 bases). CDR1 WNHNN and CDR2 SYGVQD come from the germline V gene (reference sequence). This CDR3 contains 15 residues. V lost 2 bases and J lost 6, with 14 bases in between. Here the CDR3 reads CASSEAYRDTNEQFF. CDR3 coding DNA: TGCGCCAGCAGTGAGGCCTACCGGGACACCAATGAGCAGTTCTTC.

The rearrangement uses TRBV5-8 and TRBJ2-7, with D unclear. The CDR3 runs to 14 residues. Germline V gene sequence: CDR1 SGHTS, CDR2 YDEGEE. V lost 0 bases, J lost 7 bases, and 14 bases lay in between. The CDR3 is CASSLAYGAGEQYF. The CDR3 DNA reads TGTGCCAGCAGCTTGGCCTATGGCGCCGGAGAGCAGTACTTC.

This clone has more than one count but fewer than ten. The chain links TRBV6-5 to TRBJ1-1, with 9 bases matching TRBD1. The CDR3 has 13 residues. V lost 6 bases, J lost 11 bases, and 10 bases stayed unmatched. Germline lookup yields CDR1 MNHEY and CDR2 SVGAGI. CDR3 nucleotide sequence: TGTGCCAGCAGGGCCTCCGGGACAGGGAGTGCTTTCTTT. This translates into CASRASGTGSAFF.

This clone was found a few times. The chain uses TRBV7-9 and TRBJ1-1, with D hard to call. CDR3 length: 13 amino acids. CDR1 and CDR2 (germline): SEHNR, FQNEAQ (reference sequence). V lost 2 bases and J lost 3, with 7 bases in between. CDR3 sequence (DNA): TGTGCCAGCAGCTTAACAGCCGACACTGAAGCTTTCTTT. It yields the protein CASSLTADTEAFF.

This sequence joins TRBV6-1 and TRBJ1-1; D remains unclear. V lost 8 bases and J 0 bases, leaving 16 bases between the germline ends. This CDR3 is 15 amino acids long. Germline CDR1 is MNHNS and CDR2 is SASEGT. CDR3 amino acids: CASELGRGLNTEAFF. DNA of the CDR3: TGTGCCAGCGAGCTCGGACGAGGACTGAACACTGAAGCTTTCTTT.

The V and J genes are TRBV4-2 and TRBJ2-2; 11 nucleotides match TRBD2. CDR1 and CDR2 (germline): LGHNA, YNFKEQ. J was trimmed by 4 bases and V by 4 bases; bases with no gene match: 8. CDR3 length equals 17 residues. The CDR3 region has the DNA TGTGCCAGCAGCCGCACCACTAGCGGGAGCCCCACCGGGGAGCTGTTTTTT. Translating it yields CASSRTTSGSPTGELFF.

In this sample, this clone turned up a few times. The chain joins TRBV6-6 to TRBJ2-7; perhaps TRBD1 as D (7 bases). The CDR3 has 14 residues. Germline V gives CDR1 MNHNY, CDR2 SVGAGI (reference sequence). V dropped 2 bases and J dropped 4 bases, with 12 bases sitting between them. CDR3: CASSYRGTEYEQYV. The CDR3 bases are TGTGCCAGCAGTTACCGCGGGACAGAATACGAGCAGTACGTC.

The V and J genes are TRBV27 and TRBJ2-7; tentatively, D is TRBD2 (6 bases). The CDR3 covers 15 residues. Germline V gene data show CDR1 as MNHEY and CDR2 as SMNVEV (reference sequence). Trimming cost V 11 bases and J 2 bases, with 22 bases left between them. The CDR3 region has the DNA TGTGCCCAAGATGTATGGACGGACTACCCCTACGAGCAGTACTTC. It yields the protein CAQDVWTDYPYEQYF.

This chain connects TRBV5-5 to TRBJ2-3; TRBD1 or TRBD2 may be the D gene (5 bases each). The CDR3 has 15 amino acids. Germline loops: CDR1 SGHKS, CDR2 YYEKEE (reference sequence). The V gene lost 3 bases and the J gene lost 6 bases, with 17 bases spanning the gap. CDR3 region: CASSWGPLPGDTQYF. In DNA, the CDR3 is TGTGCCAGCAGCTGGGGCCCCCTCCCGGGGGATACGCAGTATTTT.

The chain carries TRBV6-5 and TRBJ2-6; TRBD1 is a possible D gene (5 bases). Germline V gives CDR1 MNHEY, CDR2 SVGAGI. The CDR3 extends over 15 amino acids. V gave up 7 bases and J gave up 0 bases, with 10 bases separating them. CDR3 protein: CASKAGSSGANVLTF. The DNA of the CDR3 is TGTGCCAGCAAGGCAGGGTCCTCTGGGGCCAACGTCCTGACTTTC.

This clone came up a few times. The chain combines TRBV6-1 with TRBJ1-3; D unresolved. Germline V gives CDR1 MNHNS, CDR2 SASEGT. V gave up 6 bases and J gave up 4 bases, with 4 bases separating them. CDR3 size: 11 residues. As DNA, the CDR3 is TGTGCCAGCAGGTTGGGAAACACCATATATTTT. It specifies CASRLGNTIYF.